This T cell receptor beta chain emerged from a study of T-cell reconstitution after alpha-beta-depleted transplantation in children. In this sample, this clonotype turned up a few times. Germline V gives CDR1 SGHTA, CDR2 FQGNSA. The length of the CDR3 is 14 residues. V lost 5 bases to trimming and J lost 6 bases; unmatched junction nucleotides: 7. During its preparation, the TCRbeta library received unique molecular identifiers. TCRdb called the PCR reads again in MiXCR, with one record for every CDR3 protein. Of 500,000 to 600,000 distinct CDR3 sequences listed, over 25% are singletons. Sequencing used PBMCs from the stem cell graft donor, obtained from the stem cell graft. The TCR sequence derives from a human donor who donated a stem cell graft to a child with aplastic anemia. This chain connects TRBV7-2 to TRBJ1-1; 9 bases fit TRBD1. The CDR3 spells CASSKQGAVAEAFF. CDR3 bases: TGTGCCAGCAGCAAACAGGGGGCGGTCGCTGAAGCTTTCTTT.